What follows is one T cell receptor beta chain and its context. Which antigen it targets is not known. Base-call qualities are not available, and no considerably larger clone is one nucleotide away. The sample holds other DNA sequences that translate to the same CDR3. These data are taken from a study of cytomegalovirus exposure and HLA in healthy donors (dated by TCRdb to the late 2010s). Broadly, across the study: An earlier analysis of about 530 of the donors reported 276 Gb of sequence data and about 120 million unique TCR beta sequences obtained from 150 million to 200 million T cells. Among roughly 400 genotyped donors of the cohort, an average of approximately 200,000 unique TCR beta nucleotide sequences was sequenced per donor, of which about 19% were non-productive. Of the roughly 400 genotyped donors, around 81% fell in the genetic ancestry cluster associated with self-reported Caucasian donors. A separate validation cohort of 90 to 150 different subjects was used in addition to the roughly 670-subject first cohort. Class I and class II HLA loci were covered by the typing at four-digit resolution. All discovery cohort repertoires had been generated using a single sequencing platform. An earlier analysis of 587 of the donors used high-throughput TCR beta sequencing to judge whether each TCR beta V gene segment behaved as functional or pseudogenic. Because of strong linkage in the cohort, five DR-DQ haplotypes were treated as single units for association and clustering. A later analysis re-examined previously published TCR beta repertoires from roughly 720 donors and added high-resolution HLA genotyping to investigate patterns of TCR occurrence. The study combined high-throughput TCR immunosequencing, statistical association of individual TCRs with disease status, and machine learning to predict cytomegalovirus infection status. Typing coverage varied by locus: 629-630 donors for A, B, C, DRB1 and DQB1; 500 to 550 for DQA1; about 570 for DPA1; 400 to 480 for DPB1. The study used immunosequencing to profile the T cell repertoires of several hundred subjects and linked those repertoires to cytomegalovirus serostatus. The study aimed to test whether signatures of past pathogen exposure could be identified by cataloging public T cell receptors. A later genetic analysis took genome-wide SNP genotypes for about 55% of the 666 donors and used that subset as a discovery cohort. An early release covering some 640 HLA-typed donors comprised around 300 gigabases of sequencing data and 85 million to 100 million unique TCR sequences. Donor age, sex, ethnicity and CMV serostatus were compiled alongside the repertoire data. In the later analysis, no new phenotypic data were used to find candidate immune exposures; instead, reliance was placed on TCR beta sequences and their occurrence across donors. Points the paper makes about the study in general: The study gave a list of 150 to 200 TCR beta chains associated with cytomegalovirus. The authors suggested that the approach could potentially be generalized to other disease states and immunological phenotypes. In an earlier analysis of 587 of the donors, most TCR beta V segments appeared in productive rearrangements about 87% or about 30% of the time, broadly matching IMGT annotations. A few of the identified cytomegalovirus-associated TCR beta chains were confirmed in vitro to be specific for cytomegalovirus antigens. When HLA alleles, especially DR and DQ, strongly co-occurred, TCR associations were difficult to assign to individual alleles. A later genetic analysis reported fewer N-insertions in productive TCRs among donors in an Asian-associated ancestry cluster than the roughly 700-donor mean. A later analysis associated some 17,000 TCR beta sequences with specific HLA alleles at a false discovery rate of 0.05. For the cohort, immune exposure information was limited to CMV serostatus. Correlated functional status among segregating V segments might be attributable to linkage disequilibrium, but an unknown experimental factor could not be ruled out. The sequencing pipeline was judged likely to have produced a cluster of highly shared sequence variants as a technical artifact. Cytomegalovirus status was reported to be diagnosed by the classifier with high specificity and sensitivity in both the original and validation cohorts. In a later analysis, several top co-occurrence clusters were reported to appear linked to parvovirus B19, influenza, CMV and Epstein-Barr virus. Because HLA typing was missing for some donors at each locus, association tests included only the typed subset. Only TCR beta chains were sequenced in this cohort, and the absence of alpha or paired-chain data limited detectable features. While some public TCRs were present in many individuals, most TCR sequences turned up only very rarely across donors. According to a later analysis, most CMV-associated TCR beta chains appeared to be HLA-restricted, and the HLA associations seemed to be driven largely by CMV exposure. An association between a missense DCLRE1C variant and V-gene and J-gene trimming of TCR beta chains was found in a later genetic analysis and replicated in an independent cohort. Sequencing depth was assumed to be roughly uniform across donors in the presence/absence analyses, though that assumption may not hold. Because counts were too low, about 18 rarely observed V segments, including chromosome 9 orphons, were excluded from the earlier analysis of 587 of the donors. In a later analysis, HLA-associated TCR beta chains were found to be more clonally expanded and to have lower generation probabilities than equally common non-associated chains. In a later analysis, the rate of TCR association differed among HLA loci, with DRB1 alleles having the most associated TCRs and HLA-C alleles having the fewest. A further reported finding was that TCR beta sequences accurately predicted the HLA-A and HLA-B alleles for most subjects in the first cohort.

The protocol used for the library was the immunoSEQ multiplex PCR assay. The multiplex PCR relied on a mix of 60 forward primers for TCR Vbeta segments and 13 reverse primers for TCR Jbeta segments. The CDR3 region of rearranged TCR beta genes was amplified from genomic DNA by a multiplex PCR assay. On the Illumina HiSeq System, the amplified TCR beta libraries were sequenced as 87-base-pair reads. The original pipeline was this. A later analysis tallied roughly 78 million unique TCR beta chains across the 666 repertoires, and around 9.9 million of those chains were shared by two or more donors. Raw reads were error-corrected and collapsed into unique sequences with a nearest-neighbor algorithm that merged closely related sequences to remove PCR and sequencing errors. CDR3 sequences were aligned to IMGT reference sequences to assign V, D and J gene segments. For a sequence to be retained, a match of at least six nucleotides to both a V gene segment and a J gene segment was required. Rearrangements were called productive when the CDR3 lacked stop codons and stayed in frame with V and J; all others were non-productive. CDR3 was defined according to IMGT convention as the region running from the second conserved V-encoded cysteine to the conserved J-encoded phenylalanine. The earlier analysis of about 610 of the donors excluded sequences that lacked an unambiguous match to a single V gene segment. An earlier analysis of a few hundred of the donors called V segments functional above 56.7% productive rearrangements and segregating when the between-donor standard deviation exceeded 5%. A statistical classification framework was developed to diagnose cytomegalovirus status using the catalog of TCR beta chain sequences. In a later analysis, V and J genes were assigned by comparing TCR nucleotide sequences against IMGT/GENE-DB human TR gene sequences. In a later analysis, CDR3 sequences and most-parsimonious VDJ recombination scenarios were assigned using the TCRdist pipeline. In a later analysis, each TCR beta chain was defined by its CDR3 amino acid sequence together with its V-gene family, and reads without a unique V-gene family were excluded. As a way to deal with suspected cross-contamination and a sequencing artifact, a later analysis dropped over 550 nucleotide sequences that were highly shared and had low generation probability. A later analysis calculated a clonal expansion index for each public chain from normalized within-repertoire ranks of inferred template counts. In a later analysis, generation probabilities were computed using a VDJ recombination model fitted to out-of-frame rearrangements, and the results were checked against IGoR. A later analysis scored TCR-TCR, TCR-HLA and TCR-CMV co-occurrence with hypergeometric tests, applying a repertoire-size bias correction to TCR pairs. False discovery rates were estimated in a later analysis by permuting HLA or CMV assignments 20 times. In a later analysis, co-occurring TCRs were grouped using DBSCAN, with TCRdist sequence similarity added in when clustering inside HLA-allele-positive subsets. Repertoires with fewer than 30,000 or more than 120,000 public chains were left out of co-occurrence clustering, as were five repertoires with anomalous nucleotide sharing. Drawn from immuneACCESS, this table holds only the in-frame rearrangements with V and J called that TCRdb kept. Clones are partly lost; checked studies trace under half to an unresolved V gene and leave the rest unexplained. V and J calls and clone size follow that table, whereas D and trimming were derived from the DNA. For this sample there are approximately 140,000 clones; roughly three quarters appear just once. Of the sample, under 4.5% falls within the top ten clones.

The cohort was made up of 666 healthy bone marrow donors. Cohort members were all nominally healthy when sampled, although unrecorded immune exposures were likely present. The donor was CMV seronegative and was included in the group of 352 seronegative cohort members. A peripheral blood sample was provided by each donor, and peripheral blood mononuclear cells were used for TCR beta sequencing. Genomic DNA extraction from the blood cell samples was performed with the Qiagen DNeasy Blood Extraction Kit. This clonotype was obtained from a man younger than 35 in good health and CMV-seronegative. Sequencing was performed on PBMCs.

The DNA is TGTGCCAGCAGTGAAGCTGACAGATCATATCAGCCCCAGCATTTT. This encodes CASSEADRSYQPQHF. This chain joins TRBV6-1 to TRBJ1-5, and perhaps TRBD1 as D gene, on 5 matching bases. V lost 0 bases and J lost 5 bases; the stretch between them is 11 bases long. The CDR3 has 15 amino acids, counting the end cysteine and phenylalanine. Only the CDR3 region is kept as DNA, spanning 45 bases read in frame from base 1. Based on the germline V gene, the CDR1 and CDR2 sequences are MNHNS and SASEGT.